This T cell receptor beta chain was observed in a study of blood T cell repertoires in COVID-19. Data came from immunoSEQ multiplex PCR; TCRdb stores just in-frame clones and leaves some out. This table holds 210,000 or so clones, around 78% found once. The CDR3 consists of 13 residues. Germline V gene lookup returns CDR1 LGHDT and CDR2 YNNKEL (reference sequence). V dropped 5 bases and J dropped 1 base, with 6 bases sitting between them. The receptor's source is an elderly woman with active or convalescent COVID-19. The chain joins TRBV3-1 (or the pseudogene TRBV3-2) to TRBJ1-3; no clear D. The sequencing sample was made of peripheral blood. CDR3: CASSYSSGNTIYF. CDR3 in DNA: TGTGCCAGCAGCTACAGTTCTGGAAACACCATATATTTT.